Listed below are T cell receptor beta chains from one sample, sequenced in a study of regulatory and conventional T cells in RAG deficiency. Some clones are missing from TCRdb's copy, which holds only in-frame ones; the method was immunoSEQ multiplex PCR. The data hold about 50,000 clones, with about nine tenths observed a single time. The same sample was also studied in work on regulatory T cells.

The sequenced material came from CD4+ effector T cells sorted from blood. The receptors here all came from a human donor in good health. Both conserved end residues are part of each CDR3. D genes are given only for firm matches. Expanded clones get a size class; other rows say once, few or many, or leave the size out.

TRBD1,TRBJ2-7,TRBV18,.,CASSSQGAKGNEQYF,TGTGCCAGCTCATCCCAGGGGGCAAAGGGCAACGAGCAGTACTTC
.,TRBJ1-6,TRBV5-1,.,CASSYEGSSPLHF,TGCGCCAGCAGCTATGAGGGTAGTTCACCCCTCCACTTT
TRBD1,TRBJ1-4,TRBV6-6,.,CASRKQGAREKLFF,TGTGCCAGCAGAAAACAGGGGGCGAGGGAAAAACTGTTTTTT
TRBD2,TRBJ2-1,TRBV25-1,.,CASRGTSGGASYNEQFF,TGTGCCAGCAGGGGGACTAGCGGGGGTGCCTCCTACAATGAGCAGTTCTTC
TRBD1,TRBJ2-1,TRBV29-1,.,CSSLDPGGEQFF,TGCAGCTCTTTGGACCCAGGGGGTGAGCAGTTCTTC
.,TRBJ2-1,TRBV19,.,CASSVGGSYNEQFF,TGTGCCAGTAGTGTGGGTGGCTCCTACAATGAGCAGTTCTTC
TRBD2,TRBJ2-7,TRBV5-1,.,CASSLDLAGGPYEQYF,TGCGCCAGCAGCTTGGACCTAGCGGGAGGGCCGTACGAGCAGTACTTC
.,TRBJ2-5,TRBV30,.,CAWSVLRETQYF,TGTGCCTGGAGTGTACTTAGGGAGACCCAGTACTTC
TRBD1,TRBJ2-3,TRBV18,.,CASSSGTGITDTQYF,TGTGCCAGCTCATCCGGGACAGGGATCACAGATACGCAGTATTTT
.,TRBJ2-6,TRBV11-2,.,CASSLVRAGANVLTF,TGTGCCAGCAGCTTAGTGCGGGCTGGGGCCAACGTCCTGACTTTC
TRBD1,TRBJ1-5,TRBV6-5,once,CASSTGEGGQPQHF,TGTGCCAGCAGTACAGGGGAAGGGGGTCAGCCCCAGCATTTT
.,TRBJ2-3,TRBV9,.,CASKGGRRVRADTQYF,TGTGCCAGCAAAGGTGGTCGTAGGGTGAGGGCAGATACGCAGTATTTT
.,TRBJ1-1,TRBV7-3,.,CASSPIPRPSEAFF,TGTGCCAGCAGCCCCATTCCCAGACCGTCTGAAGCTTTCTTT
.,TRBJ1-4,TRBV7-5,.,CARRIRGPYVSTNEKLFF,TGTGCCAGAAGGATCAGGGGGCCCTACGTTTCAACTAATGAAAAACTGTTTTTT
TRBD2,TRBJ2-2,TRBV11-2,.,CASSPRGAGVPGELFF,TGTGCCAGCAGCCCCCGTGGAGCGGGGGTTCCCGGGGAGCTGTTTTTT
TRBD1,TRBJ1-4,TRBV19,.,CASSTRRQGGEKLFF,TGTGCCAGTAGTACCCGAAGACAGGGGGGAGAAAAACTGTTTTTT
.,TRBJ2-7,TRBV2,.,CASSVGEGAYEQYF,TGTGCCAGCAGTGTCGGTGAGGGGGCCTACGAGCAGTACTTC
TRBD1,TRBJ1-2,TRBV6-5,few,CASTGGTGGDYGYTF,TGTGCCAGCACCGGAGGGACAGGGGGAGACTATGGCTACACCTTC
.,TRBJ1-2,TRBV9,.,CASSVASQGYGYTF,TGTGCCAGCAGCGTAGCTTCCCAGGGGTATGGCTACACCTTC
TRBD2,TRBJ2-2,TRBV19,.,CASSPAGTLRAGELFF,TGTGCCAGTAGTCCAGCGGGAACACTTAGGGCCGGGGAGCTGTTTTTT
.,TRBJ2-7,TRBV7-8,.,CASSGRGGLGVQYF,TGTGCCAGCAGCGGCCGTGGCGGGCTCGGAGTGCAGTACTTC
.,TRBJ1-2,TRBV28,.,CASSLFEGARGYTF,TGTGCCAGCAGTTTATTTGAAGGGGCTCGCGGCTACACCTTC
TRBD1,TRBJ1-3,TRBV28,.,CASSLMDRAGNTIYF,TGTGCCAGCAGTTTAATGGACAGGGCCGGAAACACCATATATTTT
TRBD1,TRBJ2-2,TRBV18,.,CASSPLQGSTGELFF,TGTGCCAGCTCACCACTACAGGGGAGCACCGGGGAGCTGTTTTTT
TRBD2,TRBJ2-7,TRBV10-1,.,CASSESRGLAYEQYF,TGCGCCAGCAGTGAGTCGCGGGGGTTGGCTTACGAGCAGTACTTC
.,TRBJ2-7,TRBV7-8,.,CASSSPGTSRYEQYF,TGTGCCAGCAGCTCCCCAGGGACATCGCGCTACGAGCAGTACTTC